Described below is a single T cell receptor beta chain sequence and its context. Its antigen is not yet known. No much larger clone is present one base from it, and per-base qualities are unavailable. Genomic DNA was isolated from the sorted cells so that the TCRbeta CDR3 region could be sequenced. TCRbeta CDR3 regions were sequenced using the immunoSEQ Assay. TCRdb limited this immuneACCESS table to in-frame rearrangements with V and J called. A share of clones is missing; checked studies link under half to unresolved V genes, and the rest is unexplained. Within this sample are around 80,000 clones, with about 91% of them counted one time only. The top ten hold about 0.72% of the sample. The sample comes from a study of OX40 agonist ivuxolimab in advanced cancers. Describing the broader study: The costimulatory receptor OX40 (CD134) was targeted by ivuxolimab, a fully human IgG2 agonistic monoclonal antibody. The point of sequencing TCRbeta in the periphery was to test whether ivuxolimab changed TCR sequence diversity and drove clonal T-cell expansion. Of the approximately 53 patients in dose escalation, 19 had hepatocellular carcinoma, some 15 had melanoma, 9 had renal cell carcinoma and 9 had head and neck cancer. The monotherapy dose-escalation portion (N of about 49 patients) of the phase I ivuxolimab trial is reported in the paper. Patients were allowed to have had prior anti-PD-1, anti-PD-L1 or anti-CTLA-4 therapy, and around 37% of the dose-escalation patients had previously received checkpoint inhibitors. Intravenous ivuxolimab was administered to patients every 2 weeks at six dose levels: 0.01, 0.1, 0.3, 1.5, 3 and 10 mg/kg. Partial responses were achieved by three dose-escalation patients, of whom one had hepatocellular carcinoma and two had cutaneous melanoma. The dose-escalation cohort was about 86% male with a mean age of about 65 years, ranging from roughly 20 to 80.

The trial excluded patients who had a history of autoimmune disease or were on systemic immunosuppression. In every dose cohort, peripheral blood was drawn for TCR sequencing at baseline, cycle 4 day 1, and cycle 7 day 1. The samples were taken from a phase I, first-in-human, multicenter, open-label dose-escalation trial of ivuxolimab. Adults with locally advanced or metastatic melanoma, renal cell, hepatocellular, or head and neck squamous cell carcinoma were enrolled in the trial. CD4+ and CD8+ T cells were sorted separately from peripheral blood before TCR sequencing. On the study overall, not on this receptor specifically: The antigen specificity of the peripheral T cells that underwent clonal expansion was not determined. Low levels of normalized T-cell clonal expansion were also shown by some nonresponding patients. Partial responders in the 0.1-3.0 mg/kg groups had among the lowest normalized peripheral clonal expansion, especially among CD8+ T cells. Clonal expansion of both CD4+ and CD8+ blood T cells was observed from baseline to week 6 at doses 0.1 to 3.0 mg/kg. On average, CD8+ T cells showed more expanded clones than CD4+ T cells after ivuxolimab.

The CDR3 numbers 13 residues from cysteine through phenylalanine. CDR3 DNA only is kept here, 39 bases in frame from base 1. For CDR1 and CDR2, the germline V gene lists MDHEN and SYDVKM. At the junction V is shortened by 5 bases and J by 3 bases; bases outside the gene matches: 2. The rearranged segments are TRBV28 and TRBJ2-3; 7 nucleotides in the junction match TRBD2. The source material was CD4+ or CD8+ T cells sorted from blood, sampled in a trial of the OX40 agonist ivuxolimab. This TCR was recovered from an adult with an advanced solid tumor such as melanoma, head and neck, liver or kidney cancer. The DNA sequence is TGTGCCAGCAGTCCCGGGGGGACAGATACGCAGTATTTT. Translated, this gives CASSPGGTDTQYF.